What follows are 13 T cell receptor beta chains derived from one specimen sequenced in a study of tissue T cells after allogeneic stem cell transplantation. TCRdb's copy holds only in-frame clones and misses some; the assay was immunoSEQ multiplex PCR. The sample holds approximately 4,500 clones, 45% seen once. Time point in this sample: mouse harvest day 14 after allogeneic transplant. Each mouse received 10^7 T-cell-depleted marrow cells plus 10^6 splenic CD5+ T cells by tail vein. The sample consisted of gut tissue. The receptors come from a female BALB/c mouse given C57BL/6 T cells with graft-versus-host disease after an allogeneic hematopoietic cell transplant.

This clone is medium-sized by share. The gene names given are mouse names. The read gets to within 1 residue of the CDR3 end, and the germline J gene fills in the rest. The rearrangement joins TRBV26 to TRBJ1-5; D remains ambiguous. V lost 2 bases and J 0 bases, leaving 8 bases between the germline ends. From germline, CDR1 is KGHPV and CDR2 FQNQEV (reference sequence). This CDR3 comprises 15 residues. Partial CDR3 DNA: TGTGCCAGCAGTCTGACAGCTTATAACAACCAGGCTCCGCTT. Its translation: CASSLTAYNNQAPL. The whole CDR3 protein is CASSLTAYNNQAPLF.

Worth noting for this clone: Mouse names are used for the genes. Read sequence stops 1 residue before the CDR3 end, and the germline J gene provides the missing end. The chain links TRBV26 to TRBJ2-2; 9 bases map to TRBD2. From germline, CDR1 is KGHPV and CDR2 FQNQEV (reference sequence). This CDR3 is 16 amino acids long. With 0 bases clipped from V and 5 bases from J, the junction kept 4 bases outside the gene matches. CDR3 sequence reads: CASSLSTLGGTGQLYF. CDR3 bases read: TGTGCCAGCAGTCTGTCGACGCTGGGGGGGACCGGGCAGCTCTAC.

Concerning this clone itself: The genes and germline here are from mouse. The read finishes 1 residue shy of the CDR3 end, and the germline J gene is used to complete it. In the same sample, other DNA sequences code for this CDR3. The chain uses TRBV15 and TRBJ2-7, with 8 nucleotides matching TRBD2. Germline trimming cut 1 base from V and 7 bases from J; bases unmatched to any gene: 6. The CDR3 has 14 amino acids. Germline CDR1 reads SGHND; CDR2 reads FRSKSL. The part of the CDR3 DNA that was read is TGTGCCAGCAGTTTAGTGGGGGGGGCGGGGGAACAGTAC. Protein product: CASSLVGGAGEQY. The whole CDR3 sequence is CASSLVGGAGEQYF.

On this clone itself: The listed genes are named as in mouse. The read comes to an end 1 residue before the CDR3 does, leaving the germline J gene to fill in the end. The chain couples TRBV26 to TRBJ2-2; D remains unclear. V lost 2 bases to trimming and J lost 1 base, with 5 bases between them. This CDR3 comprises 14 residues. Germline loops: CDR1 KGHPV, CDR2 FQNQEV (reference sequence). CDR3 bases read: TGTGCCAGCAGTCTGCCCCAAAACACCGGGCAGCTCTAC. Protein product: CASSLPQNTGQLY. The whole CDR3 is CASSLPQNTGQLYF.

In its sample, this clone was seen a few times. The germline and genes are mouse ones. Read sequence stops 1 residue before the CDR3 end, and the germline J gene provides the missing end. The J gene is TRBJ2-5, the V gene TRBV26; unclear D gene. This CDR3 comprises 13 residues. The germline V and J ends were trimmed by 4 bases and 1 base, with 6 bases remaining between them. Germline V gene sequence: CDR1 KGHPV, CDR2 FQNQEV (reference sequence). Partial CDR3 DNA: TGTGCCAGCAGTCGGGGAGACCAAGACACCCAGTAC. Translation gives CASSRGDQDTQY. The full CDR3 protein reads CASSRGDQDTQYF.

This clone is medium-sized within its sample. Gene names are the mouse ones. Coverage ceases 1 residue before the CDR3 finishes, and the germline J gene fills in the end. The gene calls are TRBV3 and TRBJ2-5; D unresolved. The CDR3 runs to 12 residues. V was cut by 3 bases and J by 3 bases, with 4 bases left in between. Germline V CDR1 and CDR2: SNHLY, FYNGKV (reference sequence). The chain's CDR3 is CASSLGQDTQYF. The sequenced part of the CDR3 DNA is TGTGCCAGCAGCTTGGGGCAAGACACCCAGTAC. Using reference TRBV3 and TRBJ2-5 for the parts outside the CDR3, the full variable domain is GPKVLQIPSHQIIDMGQMVTLNCDPVSNHLYFYWYKQILGQQMEFLVNFYNGKVMEKSKLFKDQFSVERPDGSYFTLKIQPTALEDSAVYFCASSLGQDTQYFGPGTRLLVL.

About this clone: Each gene name is a mouse one. The read terminates 1 residue ahead of where the CDR3 ends, so the germline J gene completes it. The J gene is TRBJ2-7, the V gene TRBV4; 11 nucleotides agree with TRBD2. Per germline, CDR1 LGHDT and CDR2 YNNKQL (reference sequence). J gave up 6 bases and V 4 bases, and 5 bases lay outside the gene matches. The CDR3 consists of 14 residues. The part of the CDR3 DNA that was read is TGTGCCAGCAGCTCCTACTGGGGGGGCGCTGAACAGTAC. This codes for CASSSYWGGAEQY. The entire CDR3 sequence reads CASSSYWGGAEQYF.

With regard to this clone: Genes and germline come from the mouse. The CDR3 goes on 1 residue after the read ends, and that part is filled in from the germline J gene. The genes are TRBV19 and TRBJ2-7; 8 bases line up with TRBD2. With 4 bases clipped from V and 7 bases from J, the junction kept 7 bases outside the gene matches. The CDR3 length is 13 residues. CDR1 and CDR2 (germline): FNHDT, SITEND (reference sequence). CDR3 DNA (partial): TGTGCCAGCAGTCTGTCTGGGGGGAGAGAACAGTAC. Translation: CASSLSGGREQY. The CDR3 in its entirety is CASSLSGGREQYF. The full variable domain, rest sourced from reference TRBV19 and TRBJ2-7, is GGIITQTPKFLIGQEGQKLTLKCQQNFNHDTMYWYRQDSGKGLRLIYYSITENDLQKGDLSEGYDASREKKSSFSLTVTSAQKNEMAVFLCASSLSGGREQYFGPGTRLTVL.

Points on this clone: The listed genes are named as in mouse. The CDR3 goes on 1 residue after the read ends, and that part is filled in from the germline J gene. V is TRBV4 and J is TRBJ2-5; 7 nucleotides line up with TRBD2. The germline V gene encodes CDR1 LGHDT and CDR2 YNNKQL (reference sequence). The CDR3 covers 13 residues. V lost 4 bases and J lost 4; bases outside the gene matches: 2. This CDR3 is CASSLLGKDTQYF. Incomplete CDR3 DNA: TGTGCCAGCAGCTTACTGGGGAAAGACACCCAGTAC.

This clone was seen a few times. Here the gene names and germline are mouse. The read ends 1 residue early relative to the CDR3; the germline J gene fills the gap. The chain recombines TRBV23 with TRBJ2-7; TRBD2, the D gene given by the table, was not confirmed from the DNA. Germline V gives CDR1 KGHTA, CDR2 FQNQQP. The CDR3 covers 15 residues. CDR3 loop: CSSSQSIGGGVEQYF. CDR3 bases read: TGCTCCAGCAGTCAATCGATCGGGGGGGGCGTTGAACAGTAC.

Points on this clone: The genes and germline here are from mouse. The missing CDR3 end, 1 residue past where the read stops, is filled in from the germline J gene. The chain joins TRBV12-2 to TRBJ2-7; 12 nucleotides align to TRBD2. Per germline, CDR1 SGHLS and CDR2 HYDKME. Trimming cost V 1 base and J 0 bases; bases outside gene matches: 3. CDR3 length: 16 residues. CDR3 DNA, as far as it was read: TGTGCCAGCTCTCTTCGGGACTGGGGGGACTCCTATGAACAGTAC. Translation gives CASSLRDWGDSYEQY. The full CDR3 is CASSLRDWGDSYEQYF. The full variable domain, in which reference TRBV12-2 and TRBJ2-7 provide the parts outside the CDR3, is NSGVVQSPRYIIKGKGERSILKCIPISGHLSVAWYQQTQGQELKFFIQHYDKMERDKGNLPSRFSVQQFDDYHSEMNMSALELEDSAVYFCASSLRDWGDSYEQYFGPGTRLTVL.

A word on this clone: Mouse gene names apply. Coverage ceases 1 residue before the CDR3 finishes, and the germline J gene fills in the end. This chain joins TRBV26 and TRBJ2-2, with D perhaps matching TRBD1 (6 bases). The CDR3 length is 13 residues. Per germline, CDR1 KGHPV and CDR2 FQNQEV (reference sequence). The ends were cut back, 9 bases at V and 0 bases at J, with 8 bases in the middle. CDR3 DNA (partial): TGTGCCAGTACAGGGTCAAACACCGGGCAGCTCTAC. Its protein is CASTGSNTGQLY. From start to end, the CDR3 is CASTGSNTGQLYF.

As to this clone: Genes here carry mouse names. The read is 1 residue too short to cover the CDR3 end, so that end is filled in from the germline J gene. The chain joins TRBV2 to TRBJ1-2; D not resolved. Between the trimmed V and J ends, which lost 1 base and 1 base, there was a span of 7 bases. This CDR3 comprises 14 residues. Germline CDR1 LGHNA, CDR2 YSYQKL. CDR3 protein: CASSQVTKNSDYTF. The DNA read from the CDR3 is TGTGCCAGCAGCCAAGTGACAAAAAACTCCGACTACACC.